The present TCR beta chain was sequenced within a study of Ad26.COV2.S vaccination and SARS-CoV-2 variants. Generated by immunoSEQ multiplex PCR, the TCRdb table keeps only in-frame clones and is missing some. The table includes roughly 350,000 clones, about 87% detected once. This sample's treatment: 15 to 20 received Ad26.COV2.S at low or high dose, single or two shots; five or six received placebo; per-sample allocation not given. The study sampled participants on day 63 after the first vaccine or placebo injection. The CDR3 totals 14 residues. The junction had 3 bases not matched to a gene; V was cut back by 4 bases and J by 3 bases. Germline CDR1 LGHDT, CDR2 YNNKEL (reference sequence).

The gene calls are TRBV3-1 (or the pseudogene TRBV3-2) and TRBJ2-5; 9 bases map to TRBD1. Source: peripheral blood, taken in a trial of Ad26.COV2.S vaccine versus placebo. The clonotype was recovered from a person between 18 and 65 years old who received the Ad26.COV2.S COVID-19 vaccine or a placebo. Written as DNA, the CDR3 is TGTGCCAGCAGCCCGACAGGGGGAAAAGAGACCCAGTACTTC. Encoded protein: CASSPTGGKETQYF.